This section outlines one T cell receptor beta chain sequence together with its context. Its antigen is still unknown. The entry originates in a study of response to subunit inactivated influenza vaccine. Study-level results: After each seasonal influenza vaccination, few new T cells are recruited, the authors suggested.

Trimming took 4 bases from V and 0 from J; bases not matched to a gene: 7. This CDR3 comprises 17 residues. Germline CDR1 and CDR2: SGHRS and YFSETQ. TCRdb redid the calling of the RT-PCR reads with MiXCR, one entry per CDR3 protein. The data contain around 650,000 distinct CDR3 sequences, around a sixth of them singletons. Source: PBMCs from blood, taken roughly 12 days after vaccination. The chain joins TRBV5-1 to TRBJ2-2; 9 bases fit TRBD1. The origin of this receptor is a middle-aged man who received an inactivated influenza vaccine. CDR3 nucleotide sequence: TGCGCCAGCAGCCTTAGACAGGGGGAAACGAACACCGGGGAGCTGTTTTTT. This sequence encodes CASSLRQGETNTGELFF.